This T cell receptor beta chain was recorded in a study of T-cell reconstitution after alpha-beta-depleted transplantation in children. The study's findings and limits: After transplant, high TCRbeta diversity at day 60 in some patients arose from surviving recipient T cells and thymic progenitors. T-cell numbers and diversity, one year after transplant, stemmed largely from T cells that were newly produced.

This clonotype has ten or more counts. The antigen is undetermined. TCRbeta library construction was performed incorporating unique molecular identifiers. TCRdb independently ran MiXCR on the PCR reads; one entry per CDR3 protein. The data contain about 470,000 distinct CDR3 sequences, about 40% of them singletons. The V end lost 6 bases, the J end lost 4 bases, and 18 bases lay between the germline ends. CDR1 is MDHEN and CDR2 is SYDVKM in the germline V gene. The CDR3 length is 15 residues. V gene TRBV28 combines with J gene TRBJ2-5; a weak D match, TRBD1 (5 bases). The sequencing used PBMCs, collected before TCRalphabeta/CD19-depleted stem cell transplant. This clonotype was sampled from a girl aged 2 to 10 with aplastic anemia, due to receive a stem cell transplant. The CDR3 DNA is TGTGCCAGCAGCAAGGTGGCAGGGATGCTAGAGACCCAGTACTTC. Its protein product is CASSKVAGMLETQYF.